The TCR beta chain described here comes from a study of T cell changes during pregnancy in multiple sclerosis. TCRdb's copy holds only in-frame clones and misses some; the assay was immunoSEQ multiplex PCR. This table has roughly 14,000 clones, 83% appearing once. Germline CDR1 is MNHEY and CDR2 is SMNVEV (reference sequence). The V segment lost 3 bases and the J segment 8 bases; nucleotides outside the gene matches: 8. The CDR3 runs to 16 residues. This chain joins TRBV27 and TRBJ2-1; 12 bases fit TRBD2. Sequences were derived from CD8+ T cells from peripheral blood mononuclear cells, sampled after pregnancy. The sequence derives from a female donor in good health, enrolled as a control in a pregnancy study. This chain's CDR3 is CASSLSRLAGGYEQFF. The CDR3 DNA follows: TGTGCCAGCAGTTTGAGTAGGCTAGCGGGAGGGTATGAGCAGTTCTTC.